This T cell receptor (beta chain) was sequenced in a study of shared clonotypes between healthy human individuals (dated by TCRdb to 2020 to 2021). Notes on the research overall: Two women and three men aged 18 to 49 years were included in the cohort. For each donor, CD4 naive and CD4 memory were each run on three plates, CD8 naive on two plates, and CD8 memory on one plate. To estimate repertoire size and how much clonotypes are shared between individuals, the study performed deep sequencing of blood TCR repertoires from about 5 healthy adults. To increase sequencing depth and limit assay-specific biases, TCR repertoire library preparation and sequencing were carried out by different laboratories using diverse techniques. Between about 0.9 and 10 billion PBMCs per donor were obtained by leukapheresis. Here is what the overall study found, with its caveats: Sampling was restricted to blood, and TCR repertoires in tissues likely differ from the TCR repertoires found in blood. Pairwise subsampling indicated that sequencing depth was expected to affect the degree of clonotype sharing among donors. Sharing across a few donors was observed for 4.5% to 6.5% of naive CD4, less than 4% of naive CD8, 2.3% of memory CD4, and about 0.4% of memory CD8 clonotypes. Even with the large sequencing depth, rarefaction of the sorted-subset datasets indicated that sequencing was incomplete. Compared with non-shared clonotypes, clonotypes shared by all four sorted-subset donors had higher generation probabilities. Naive subsets generally had larger estimated clonotype richness than memory subsets did. The small number of donors limited the genetic and exposure-history diversity represented.

A few counts support this clone. Its antigen remains undetermined. There are no base qualities to consult, and no much larger clone falls within one base. In the same sample, other DNA sequences code for this CDR3. The CDR1 and CDR2 encoded by the germline V gene are SGHDT and YYEEEE. The V and J ends are trimmed by 3 bases and 0 bases, leaving 5 bases between them. The CDR3 contains 13 residues, cysteine and phenylalanine counted. Only the CDR3 region is kept as DNA, spanning 39 bases read in frame from base 1. Healthy HIV-negative adults with no recently reported acute infections or vaccinations were included as donors. Every donor was a Caucasian adult living in Nashville, Tennessee, USA. CD4+ T cells were enriched through magnetic negative selection, after which naive cells were positively selected on CD45RA and the remaining negative fraction served as the memory subset. Blood was obtained by leukapheresis, after which PBMCs were separated by Ficoll-Histopaque density gradient centrifugation and cryopreserved in liquid nitrogen vapor phase. Analytical flow cytometry was used to check the purity and quantity of every magnetically sorted T cell population. From each sorted fraction, genomic DNA was isolated and quantified by UV absorbance on a Nanodrop 2000c.

TCR CDR3 regions were amplified from genomic DNA by multiplex PCR using the deep immunoSEQ assay. For each cell subset, the extracted genomic DNA was distributed evenly across all wells of several immunoSEQ 96-well plates, and each plate served as one replicate. Each replicate PCR for sorted subsets received 150 to 250 ng genomic DNA, equal to about 29,000 T cell genomes. Purified libraries were quantified with a Qubit 3.0 fluorometer, sized on a Bioanalyzer 2100, and re-quantified with the KAPA Library Quantification kit. Every immunoSEQ 96-well plate was sequenced on a dedicated single-read 150-cycle Illumina NextSeq 550 flow cell. The paper's data handling went like this. Because the immunoSEQ output included only junctional sequences and no quality scores, the filtering could not be the same as the filtering used for full-length reads. To assign V/J genes and CDR3, sequences were annotated using PyIR, a Python wrapper for IgBLAST v1.9, with IMGT germline references. Reads with weak V/J assignments (E-value above 1e-6), missing CDR3, stop codons, out-of-frame junctions, or ambiguous translated residues were removed. A V3J clonotype was defined by an identical inferred V gene, J gene, and CDR3 amino acid sequence. The percentage overlap between two repertoires was calculated by dividing the number of shared unique clonotypes by the size of the smaller repertoire. Three approaches were used to assess repertoire richness: RTK rarefaction, the Chao1 estimator, and Recon v2.1 estimates of unobserved clonotypes. Generation probabilities for all TCRbeta clonotypes obtained by the gDNA method from a handful of donors were computed using OLGA. TCRdb holds this immuneACCESS table with in-frame rearrangements only. Some clones are missing; in checked studies, unresolved V genes explain under half, and the rest has no known cause. From that table come the V and J calls and clone size; the DNA was used to work out D and trimming. The sample data list about 1.1 million clones, and roughly 77% of these were observed just once. Roughly 0.82% of the sample goes to the ten largest clones.

The sequenced sample consisted of memory CD4+ T cells from PBMCs. Per the publication, the cell subset or site label means: CD45RA-negative fraction. The receptor was isolated from a man younger than 30 in good health. Some clones in this sample may be carry-over from other donors' samples. The V gene is TRBV5-6 and the J gene is TRBJ2-3, with the identity of the D gene unclear. CDR3 protein: CASSWGSTDTQYF. The nucleotide sequence is given as TGTGCCAGCAGCTGGGGAAGCACAGATACGCAGTATTTT.